Here is one T cell receptor beta chain with its context. Its antigen is not known. The V gene's germline CDR1 is LNHDA and CDR2 SQIVND (reference sequence). The CDR3 is 12 amino acids. The V end was cut by 7 bases, the J end by 5 bases, with 11 bases between. This entry is derived from a study of vaccination effects on CD4 cells after COVID-19. Study-wide results and caveats: Convalescent patients were scarce, and early post-infection timepoints were absent. Marked clonal contraction was seen late after vaccination (in both infection- and vaccine-induced clones). Researchers report that only 1 of 255 vaccine-induced clones in healthy vaccinees cross-reacted with common cold coronaviruses.

TCRdb's table, derived via immunoSEQ multiplex PCR, lists solely in-frame clones and lacks some. The sample carries roughly 65,000 clones, approximately 79% recorded once. Pools of viral peptides were used by the ViraFEST assay to expand antigen-specific CD4+ T cells ahead of sequencing. Subsequent to less than 13 days of culture, CD4+ T cells were isolated. Neither prior SARS-CoV-2 infection nor positive nucleocapsid antibodies were present in the vaccine recipients. IL-2 medium took the place of half the medium on both days 3 and 7. The clonotype was recovered from a human donor who received a COVID-19 vaccine. This specimen consisted of CD4+ T cells from PBMCs cultured with HCoV-NL63 spike peptides, obtained before COVID-19 vaccination. The chain recombines TRBV19 with TRBJ1-1; D possibly corresponds to TRBD1 (6 bases). The chain's CDR3 is CASIRGETEAFF. CDR3 in DNA: TGTGCCAGTATCAGGGGAGAAACTGAAGCTTTCTTT.